Each of the 22 T cell receptor beta chains below was sequenced from the same sample in a study of T cells after yellow fever vaccination. TCRdb re-called the 5' RACE reads with MiXCR, one entry per CDR3 protein. Altogether hundreds of thousands of distinct CDR3 sequences are present, just over 20% being singletons, with the ten largest covering 16%. This specimen consisted of PBMCs, obtained about 20 days after the first yellow fever vaccination. The receptors stem from a man between 18 and 29 years old who received the YFV17D yellow fever vaccine.

This clonotype has just a few counts. In DNA form, the CDR3 reads TGCGCCAGCAGCCCCTTCGAGGGCGTCTATGAGCAGTTCTTC. Residues: CASSPFEGVYEQFF. This chain joins TRBV5-1 and TRBJ2-1, with a possible D match to TRBD2 (5 bases). Trimming removed 4 bases at V and 8 bases at J, with 16 bases between. CDR1 and CDR2 (germline): SGHRS, YFSETQ. The CDR3 spans 14 residues.

This clonotype turned up a few times. This chain joins TRBV12-3 or TRBV12-4 and TRBJ1-5; TRBD1 is a possible D gene (6 bases). Trimming took 6 bases from V and 4 from J, leaving 10 bases between them. This CDR3 has 13 residues. In nucleotides, the CDR3 is TGTGCCAGCAGGGACAGTATGAATCAGCCCCAGCATTTT. It specifies CASRDSMNQPQHF.

The chain has TRBV25-1 and TRBJ2-5, with D hard to call. The CDR3 runs to 17 residues. Germline V gene lookup returns CDR1 MGHDK and CDR2 SYGVNS. Trimming cost V 1 base and J 4 bases, with 19 bases left between them. CDR3 protein: CASSEFGRPSWVETQYF. The CDR3 nucleotides are TGTGCCAGCAGTGAATTCGGCAGGCCATCATGGGTAGAGACCCAGTACTTC. The full variable domain, in which reference TRBV25-1 and TRBJ2-5 provide the parts outside the CDR3, is EADIYQTPRYLVIGTGKKITLECSQTMGHDKMYWYQQDPGMELHLIHYSYGVNSTEKGDLSSESTVSRIRTEHFPLTLESARPSHTSQYLCASSEFGRPSWVETQYFGPGTRLLVL.

This clonotype occurred a few times. The V call is TRBV20-1, the J call TRBJ1-4; D may be TRBD1 (5 bases). CDR3 size: 12 residues. Germline V gives CDR1 DFQATT, CDR2 SNEGSKA (reference sequence). Written as DNA, the CDR3 is TGCATCGGAACGGGACGGAATGAAAAACTGTTTTTT. This codes for CIGTGRNEKLFF.

There are a few counts of this clonotype. The chain employs TRBV18 and TRBJ1-1; TRBD1 is a possible D gene (5 bases). CDR1 KGHSH and CDR2 LQKENI come from the germline V gene. The CDR3 runs 13 residues. V lost 3 bases, J lost 3 bases, and 8 bases lay in between. CDR3 protein: CASSPEQDTEAFF. Written as DNA, the CDR3 is TGTGCCAGCTCACCGGAACAGGACACTGAAGCTTTCTTT.

This clonotype came up a few times. The rearrangement links TRBV10-3 to TRBJ2-3, with D possibly being TRBD2 (6 bases). The CDR3 runs 13 residues. The germline CDR1 and CDR2 sequences are ENHRY and SYGVKD. The V and J ends lost 4 bases and 5 bases respectively, with 10 bases between them. Here the CDR3 reads CAISVRGIDTQYF. CDR3 sequence (DNA): TGTGCCATCAGTGTCCGGGGGATAGATACGCAGTATTTT.

This clonotype was seen a few times. This chain connects TRBV12-3 or TRBV12-4 to TRBJ2-3; 7 bases are a match to TRBD2. This CDR3 contains 16 residues. The trim removed 6 bases at V and 6 bases at J, leaving 15 bases unmatched. The CDR3 DNA follows: TGTGCCAGCAGCGTCCTTGCTGGGGGGGGGACGGATACGCAGTATTTT. Translation: CASSVLAGGGTDTQYF.

This sequence joins TRBV6-1 and TRBJ1-1, with D possibly being TRBD1 (5 bases). Trimming stripped 6 bases from V and 4 bases from J, with 21 bases between. CDR1 MNHNS and CDR2 SASEGT come from the germline V gene. This CDR3 spans 16 amino acids. The CDR3 DNA reads TGTGCCAGCAGCTTGACCGGGACCTATAGGGGCACTGAAGCTTTCTTT. It translates to CASSLTGTYRGTEAFF.

This clonotype was observed many times. This chain links TRBV24-1 with TRBJ2-3; D is undetermined. Per the germline V gene, CDR1 is KGHDR and CDR2 is SFDVKD. The ends were cut back, 5 bases at V and 2 bases at J, with 7 bases in the middle. CDR3 length: 13 amino acids. DNA of the CDR3: TGTGCCACCAGTGGGCAGACCACAGATACGCAGTATTTT. Translating gives CATSGQTTDTQYF.

This clonotype was found a few times. V usage is TRBV7-8 and J usage is TRBJ1-5; D gene unclear. The CDR3 sequence is 14 residues long. Germline CDR1 and CDR2: SGHVS and FQNEAQ. Trimming cost V 5 bases and J 6 bases, with 14 bases left between them. Written as DNA, the CDR3 is TGTGCCAGCAGCCGCCTGGGTAGCGCTCAGCCCCAGCATTTT. As protein: CASSRLGSAQPQHF.

V is TRBV5-7 and J is TRBJ1-2; 10 bases agree with TRBD1. TRBV5-7 falls under the ORF class, with uncertain function. This CDR3 is 15 amino acids long. The V gene end was trimmed by 7 bases and the J gene end by 0 bases; junction bases not matched to a gene: 6. The CDR3 DNA follows: TGTGCCAGCGGCCCCGGGACAGGGGCTAACTATGGCTACACCTTC. This codes for CASGPGTGANYGYTF.

This clonotype was detected a few times. The chain is built from TRBV18 and TRBJ2-5; D unresolved. V lost 8 bases and J 3 bases, leaving 7 bases between the germline ends. CDR1 and CDR2 from the germline V gene are KGHSH and LQKENI. The CDR3 has 11 residues. The CDR3 DNA sequence: TGTGCCAGCGTGTTCGAAGAGACCCAGTACTTC. Translation gives CASVFEETQYF. Filled out from reference TRBV18 and TRBJ2-5, the complete variable domain reads NAGVMQNPRHLVRRRGQEARLRCSPMKGHSHVYWYRQLPEEGLKFMVYLQKENIIDESGMPKERFSAEFPKEGPSILRIQQVVRGDSAAYFCASVFEETQYFGPGTRLLVL.

In its sample, this clonotype was seen a few times. The chain uses TRBV5-1 and TRBJ2-1, with D possibly matching TRBD1 (6 bases). The CDR3 spans 13 residues. Trimming left V 6 bases short and J 1 base short, with 8 bases between. CDR1 and CDR2 from the germline V gene are SGHRS and YFSETQ. The CDR3 sequence: CASTGASYNEQFF. CDR3 coding DNA: TGCGCCAGCACAGGGGCATCCTACAATGAGCAGTTCTTC.

The chain employs TRBV5-6 and TRBJ1-4; D is possibly TRBD1 (6 bases). The CDR3 has 12 residues. The V gene lost 3 bases and the J gene lost 13 bases, with 13 bases spanning the gap. Germline V lookup: CDR1 SGHDT, CDR2 YYEEEE. CDR3 region: CASSSSRGLLFF. Here the CDR3 DNA reads TGTGCCAGCAGCTCCTCCAGGGGTTTACTGTTTTTT.

In nucleotides, the CDR3 is TGTGCCAGCAGTTCTCCCAGCGGGGGGGTTAGAGATACGCAGTATTTT. Translated: CASSSPSGGVRDTQYF. This sequence joins TRBV28 and TRBJ2-3; 10 bases line up with TRBD2. The CDR3 is 16 residues long. Trimming cost V 4 bases and J 5 bases; bases outside gene matches: 9. Germline CDR1 MDHEN, CDR2 SYDVKM.

CDR3 coding DNA: TGTGCCAGCAGCCTAAGGACAGGGGCGAACAATGAGCAGTTCTTC. Amino acid sequence: CASSLRTGANNEQFF. This sequence joins TRBV7-3 and TRBJ2-1; 9 bases agree with TRBD1. The CDR3 spans 15 residues. V lost 5 bases and J lost 5; bases outside the gene matches: 7. CDR1 is SGHTA, CDR2 FQGTGA, per germline. The full variable domain, with the rest looked up from reference TRBV7-3 and TRBJ2-1, is GAGVSQTPSNKVTEKGKYVELRCDPISGHTALYWYRQSLGQGPEFLIYFQGTGAADDSGLPNDRFFAVRPEGSVSTLKIQRTERGDSAVYLCASSLRTGANNEQFFGPGTRLTVL.

This clonotype was seen a few times. V is TRBV12-3 or TRBV12-4 and J is TRBJ1-5; D unresolved. With 6 bases removed from V and 7 bases from J, the gap between germline ends came to 10 bases. This CDR3 spans 12 amino acids. The CDR3 loop is CASSLNMQPQHF. The CDR3 DNA reads TGTGCCAGCAGCCTTAACATGCAGCCCCAGCATTTT.

This clonotype has a single count. This rearrangement joins TRBV5-4 to TRBJ2-7, with 7 bases identical to TRBD1. Per germline, CDR1 SGHNT and CDR2 YYREEE (reference sequence). V was pared by 0 bases and J by 3 bases, with 9 bases of the junction left unmatched. The CDR3 runs to 16 residues. CDR3 in amino acids: CASSLGRGQMGYEQYF. Written as DNA, the CDR3 is TGTGCCAGCAGCTTGGGAAGGGGGCAGATGGGCTACGAGCAGTACTTC.

The table lists this clonotype with a few counts. The V and J genes are TRBV2 and TRBJ2-1; unclear D gene. V was pared by 8 bases and J by 11 bases, with 16 bases between. CDR3 length equals 12 residues. Germline V gene sequence: CDR1 SNHLY, CDR2 FYNNEI. The CDR3 DNA is TGTGCCAGCCAACCCGACCGGGTTCAGCAGTTCTTC. It encodes CASQPDRVQQFF.

The chain has TRBV12-3 or TRBV12-4 and TRBJ2-7; unclear D gene. The CDR3 covers 12 residues. Trimming took 6 bases from V and 6 from J, leaving 12 bases between them. CDR3 in DNA: TGTGCCAGCAGCCCAAGGCTGGCCGAGCAGTACGTC. This encodes CASSPRLAEQYV.

This clonotype showed up just a few times. The chain links TRBV5-5 to TRBJ2-7, with 7 positions matching TRBD1. V was clipped by 4 bases and J by 4 bases; unmatched bases: 11. Germline values: CDR1 SGHKS, CDR2 YYEKEE (reference sequence). This CDR3 is built from 15 residues. CDR3: CASSRRDSVLYEQYF. As DNA, the CDR3 is TGTGCCAGCAGCCGCCGGGACAGTGTCCTGTACGAGCAGTACTTC.

This clonotype was found a few times. The rearrangement links TRBV20-1 to TRBJ2-7; D tentatively reads TRBD1 or TRBD2 (6 bases each). V lost 3 bases and J lost 3, with 12 bases in between. The germline gives CDR1 DFQATT, CDR2 SNEGSKA (reference sequence). This CDR3 contains 13 residues. The CDR3 reads CSARSRGGYEQYF. CDR3 DNA: TGCAGTGCTAGGTCCAGGGGAGGCTACGAGCAGTACTTC.